A single sample gave rise to the 5 T cell receptor beta chains below, sequenced in a study of liver allograft versus peripheral blood T cells. Study-wide background: The authors compared T cell receptor repertoires in transplanted livers with those in the peripheral blood of recipients.

A single record per CDR3 protein comes from TCRdb applying MiXCR to the reads. The table has 8,500 to 14,000 distinct CDR3 sequences, under 30% seen once. The receptor set was obtained from a human patient who had a liver transplant. Part of the T cells may come from the graft donor.

Relative to its sample, this clonotype is medium-sized. The chain links TRBV6-1 to TRBJ1-5; 7 bases are shared with TRBD1. CDR3 size: 16 residues. The junction had 11 bases not matched to a gene; V was cut back by 3 bases and J by 6 bases. CDR1 MNHNS and CDR2 SASEGT come from the germline V gene. CDR3 loop: CASSELTGRSGQPQHF. DNA of the CDR3: TGTGCCAGCAGTGAGCTGACAGGGAGGTCAGGTCAGCCCCAGCATTTT.

There are a few counts of this clonotype. This chain uses TRBV6-5 with TRBJ2-1; 8 positions agree with TRBD1. The germline gives CDR1 MNHEY, CDR2 SVGAGI. The CDR3 is 14 amino acids. The J segment lost 6 bases and the V segment lost 5 bases, leaving 6 bases of the junction unmatched. CDR3 in amino acids: CASSRDRISNEQFF. The CDR3 DNA follows: TGTGCCAGCAGTCGGGACAGGATTAGCAATGAGCAGTTCTTC.

The sample holds a few counts of this clonotype. The chain links TRBV25-1 to TRBJ1-2, with 8 bases identical to TRBD1. The J segment lost 5 bases and the V segment lost 3 bases, leaving 14 bases of the junction unmatched. This CDR3 contains 17 residues. Germline CDR1 and CDR2: MGHDK and SYGVNS. The CDR3 nucleotides read TGTGCCAGCAGTGAGGGAGGGACAGGCCCTTCCCATTATGGCTACACCTTC. It codes for CASSEGGTGPSHYGYTF.

This clonotype was observed a few times. V and J are TRBV7-9 and TRBJ1-1; 7 bases are shared with TRBD1. This CDR3 contains 16 residues. Looked up from germline, CDR1 is SEHNR and CDR2 is FQNEAQ (reference sequence). The ends lost 1 base at V and 7 bases at J; junction bases unmatched: 12. The CDR3 DNA sequence: TGTGCCAGCAGCTTAGAATTCACGGGGACAGACATTGAAGCTTTCTTT. This codes for CASSLEFTGTDIEAFF.

This clonotype is labeled medium-sized. The J gene is TRBJ1-6, the V gene TRBV18, with a possible D match to TRBD1 (5 bases). V was cut by 4 bases and J by 9 bases, with 22 bases left in between. The CDR3 totals 17 residues. CDR1 and CDR2 (germline): KGHSH, LQKENI. In nucleotides, the CDR3 is TGTGCCAGCTCACGTTGGGGGGAAAGGGGCGATACTTCACCCCTCCACTTT. This gives the protein CASSRWGERGDTSPLHF.